This T cell receptor beta chain was recorded in a study of blood T cell repertoires in COVID-19. Background on the study: The cDNA or gDNA used as material had been derived from T cells, B-cell-depleted T cells, or PBMCs.

This CDR3 has 17 residues. Germline CDR1 SGHDT, CDR2 YYEEEE. Trimming removed 1 base at V and 7 bases at J, with 20 bases between. Those who participated ranged in age from about 18 to 95 years and resided in some 24 US areas. In the source study's methods: Reference gene primer amplification gave nucleated cell count estimates. Sequencing used immunoSEQ multiplex PCR; TCRdb keeps in-frame clones, though not all of them. The D gene and trimming were derived from the DNA, and the V and J assignments and clone size from that table. The table records 250,000 to 300,000 clones, about 90% of them present only once.

The TCR sequence derives from a woman in her fifties or sixties who had been exposed to COVID-19. The V call is TRBV5-6, the J call TRBJ1-4, with a possible D match to TRBD1 (5 bases). The sequencing sample was made of PBMCs or T cells enriched from blood (not recorded which). The CDR3 DNA reads as TGTGCCAGCAGCTTGAGTTCGATTGGCGGAGGGACTGAAAAACTGTTTTTT. As protein: CASSLSSIGGGTEKLFF.